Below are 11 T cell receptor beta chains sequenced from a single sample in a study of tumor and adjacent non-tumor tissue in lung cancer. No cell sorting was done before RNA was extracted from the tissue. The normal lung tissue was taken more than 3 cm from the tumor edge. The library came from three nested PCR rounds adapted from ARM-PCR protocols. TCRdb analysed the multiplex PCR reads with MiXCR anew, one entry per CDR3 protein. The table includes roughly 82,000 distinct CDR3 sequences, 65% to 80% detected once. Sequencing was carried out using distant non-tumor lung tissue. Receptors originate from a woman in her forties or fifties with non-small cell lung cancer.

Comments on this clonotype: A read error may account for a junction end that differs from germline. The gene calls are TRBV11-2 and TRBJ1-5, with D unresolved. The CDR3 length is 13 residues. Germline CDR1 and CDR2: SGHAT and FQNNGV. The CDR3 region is CTSSLGNGRAQHF. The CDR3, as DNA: TGTACCAGCAGCTTAGGGAACGGGCGGGCCCAGCATTTT. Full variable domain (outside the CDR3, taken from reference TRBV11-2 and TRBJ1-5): EAGVAQSPRYKIIEKRQSVAFWCNPISGHATLYWYQQILGQGPKLLIQFQNNGVVDDSQLPKDRFSAERLKGVDSTLKIQPAKLEDSAVYLCTSSLGNGRAQHFGDGTRLSIL.

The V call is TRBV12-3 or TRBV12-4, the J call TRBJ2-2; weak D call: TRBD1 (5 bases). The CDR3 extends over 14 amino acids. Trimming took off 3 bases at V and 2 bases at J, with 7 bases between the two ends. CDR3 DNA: TGTGCCAGCAGTTTGGACAAAAACACCGGGGAGCTGTTTTTT. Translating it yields CASSLDKNTGELFF.

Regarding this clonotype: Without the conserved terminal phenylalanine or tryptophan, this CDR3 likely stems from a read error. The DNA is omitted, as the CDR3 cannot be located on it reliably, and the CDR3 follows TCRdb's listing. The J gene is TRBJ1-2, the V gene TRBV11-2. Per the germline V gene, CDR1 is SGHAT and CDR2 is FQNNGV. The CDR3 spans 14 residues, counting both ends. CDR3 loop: CASCSTTEAYGYTC.

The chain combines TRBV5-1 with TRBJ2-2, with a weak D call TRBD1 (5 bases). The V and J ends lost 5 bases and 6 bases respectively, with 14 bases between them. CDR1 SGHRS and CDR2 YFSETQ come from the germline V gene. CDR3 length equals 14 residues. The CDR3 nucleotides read TGCGCCAGCAGGTCTCAGGGTACCGCCGGGGAGCTGTTTTTT. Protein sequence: CASRSQGTAGELFF.

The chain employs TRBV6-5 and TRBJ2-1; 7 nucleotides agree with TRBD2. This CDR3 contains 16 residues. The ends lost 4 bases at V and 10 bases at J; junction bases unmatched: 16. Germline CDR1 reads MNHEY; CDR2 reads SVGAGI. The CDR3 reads CASSFKVLAEANEQFF. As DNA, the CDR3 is TGTGCCAGCAGTTTTAAAGTCCTAGCGGAAGCTAACGAGCAGTTCTTC.

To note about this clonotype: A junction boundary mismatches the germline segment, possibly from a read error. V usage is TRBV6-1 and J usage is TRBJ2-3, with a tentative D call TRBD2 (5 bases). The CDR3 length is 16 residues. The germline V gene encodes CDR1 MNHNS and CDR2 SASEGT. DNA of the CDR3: TGTGCTAGCAGTGTGAACGTCGGAGGACTTACAGTTACGCAGTATTTT. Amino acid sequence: CASSVNVGGLTVTQYF.

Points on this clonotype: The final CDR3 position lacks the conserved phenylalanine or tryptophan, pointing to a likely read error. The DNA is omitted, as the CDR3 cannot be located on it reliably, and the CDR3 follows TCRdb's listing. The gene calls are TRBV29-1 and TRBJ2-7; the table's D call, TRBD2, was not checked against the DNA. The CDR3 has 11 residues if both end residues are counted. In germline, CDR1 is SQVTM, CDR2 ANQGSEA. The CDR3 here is CSGAGLGEQYI.

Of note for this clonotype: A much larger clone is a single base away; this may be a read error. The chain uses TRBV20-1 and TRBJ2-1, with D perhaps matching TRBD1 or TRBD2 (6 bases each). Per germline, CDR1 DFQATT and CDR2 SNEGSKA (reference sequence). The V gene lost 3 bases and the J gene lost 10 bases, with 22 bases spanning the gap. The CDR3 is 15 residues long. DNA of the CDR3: TGCAGTGCTAGTTGGGGGGCAGACCATCGGCGGGAGCAGTTCTTC. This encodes CSASWGADHRREQFF.

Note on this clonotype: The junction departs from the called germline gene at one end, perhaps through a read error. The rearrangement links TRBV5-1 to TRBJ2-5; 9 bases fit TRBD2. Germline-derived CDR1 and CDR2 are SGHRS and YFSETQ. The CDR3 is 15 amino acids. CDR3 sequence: CASSLAPSGTETKYF. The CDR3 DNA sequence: TGCGCCAGCAGCTTGGCTCCTAGCGGGACAGAGACCAAGTACTTC.

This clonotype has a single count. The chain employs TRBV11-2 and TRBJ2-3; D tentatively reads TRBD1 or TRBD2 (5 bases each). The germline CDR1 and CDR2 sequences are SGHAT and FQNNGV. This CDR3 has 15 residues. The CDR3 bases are TGTATCAGCAGCTTAGGACCCCTAGGGGACCATACGCAGTATTTT. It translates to CISSLGPLGDHTQYF.

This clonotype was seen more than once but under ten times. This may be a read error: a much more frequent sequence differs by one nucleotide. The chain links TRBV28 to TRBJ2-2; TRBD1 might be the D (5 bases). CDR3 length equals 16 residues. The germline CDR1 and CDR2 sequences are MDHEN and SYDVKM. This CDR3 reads CTSSFVGAVTSGELFF. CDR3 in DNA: TGTACCAGCAGTTTTGTTGGGGCGGTTACGTCCGGGGAGCTGTTTTTT.